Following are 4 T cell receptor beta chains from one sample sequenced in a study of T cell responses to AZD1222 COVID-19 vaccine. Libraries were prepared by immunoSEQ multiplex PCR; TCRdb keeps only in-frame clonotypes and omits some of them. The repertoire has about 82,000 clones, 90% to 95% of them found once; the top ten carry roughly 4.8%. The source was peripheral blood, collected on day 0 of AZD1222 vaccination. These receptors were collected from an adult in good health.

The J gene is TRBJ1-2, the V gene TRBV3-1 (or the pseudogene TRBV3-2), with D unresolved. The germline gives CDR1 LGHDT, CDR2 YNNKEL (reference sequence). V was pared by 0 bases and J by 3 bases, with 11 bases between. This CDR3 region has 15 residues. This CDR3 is CASSQDLQAHYGYTF. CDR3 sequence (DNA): TGTGCCAGCAGCCAAGATCTGCAGGCCCACTATGGCTACACCTTC.

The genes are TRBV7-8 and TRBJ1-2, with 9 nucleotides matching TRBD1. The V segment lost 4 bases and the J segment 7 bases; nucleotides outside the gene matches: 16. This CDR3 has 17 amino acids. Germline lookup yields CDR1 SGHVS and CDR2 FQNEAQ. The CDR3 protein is CASSSLSWRQGGSGYTF. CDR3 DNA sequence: TGTGCCAGCAGCTCGCTCAGTTGGAGACAGGGGGGTTCTGGCTACACCTTC. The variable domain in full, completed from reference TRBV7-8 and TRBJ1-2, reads GAGVSQSPRYKVAKRGQDVALRCDPISGHVSLFWYQQALGQGPEFLTYFQNEAQLDKSGLPSDRFFAERPEGSVSTLKIQRTQQEDSAVYLCASSSLSWRQGGSGYTFGSGTRLTVV.

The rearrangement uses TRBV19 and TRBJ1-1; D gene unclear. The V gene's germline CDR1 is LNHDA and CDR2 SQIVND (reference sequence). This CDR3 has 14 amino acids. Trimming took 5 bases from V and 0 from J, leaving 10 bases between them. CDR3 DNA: TGTGCCAGTAGTGATTGGGGATTGAACACTGAAGCTTTCTTT. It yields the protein CASSDWGLNTEAFF.

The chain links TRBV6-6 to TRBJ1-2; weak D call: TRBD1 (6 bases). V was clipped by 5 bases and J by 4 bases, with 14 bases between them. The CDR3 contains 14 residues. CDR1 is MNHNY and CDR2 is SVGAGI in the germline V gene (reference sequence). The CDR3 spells CASSTDRTLYGYTF. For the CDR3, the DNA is TGTGCCAGCAGTACCGACAGGACCCTCTATGGCTACACCTTC.